This T cell receptor beta chain was recorded in a study of graft-versus-host responses after intestinal transplantation. Study-wide results and limits: Allografts carried high graft-versus-host to host-versus-graft clonal ratios in patients having graft-donor T cell macrochimerism.

As to this clone: Its antigen is not identified.

Data came from immunoSEQ multiplex PCR; TCRdb stores just in-frame clones and leaves some out. The top ten hold around 0.12% of the sample, which has about 120,000 clones, roughly 91% seen once. This TCR was sampled from a human donor who received an intestinal transplant. The sample here was unstimulated CD4+ T cells sorted from spleen or lymph node cells, taken before intestinal transplant.

CDR3 in DNA: TGCGCCAGCAGCCCAGGGAGGGGGGAACCGCCAAACTATGGCTACACCTTC. Protein: CASSPGRGEPPNYGYTF. The chain is built from TRBV5-1 and TRBJ1-2; D might be TRBD1 (6 bases). Per the germline V gene, CDR1 is SGHRS and CDR2 is YFSETQ. The CDR3 is made up of 17 amino acids. V lost 4 bases and J 2 bases, leaving 21 bases between the germline ends.